What follows are 27 T cell receptor beta chains derived from one specimen sequenced in a study of T cells after posttransplantation cyclophosphamide. Busulfan-fludarabine conditioning, marrow transplant, and cyclophosphamide on days +3 and +4 were administered. Profiling relied on immunoSEQ multiplex PCR, and the TCRdb table lists in-frame clones only, not all of them. There are roughly 3,300 clones in the sample, none observed a single time. The sequences come from PBMCs, collected after allogeneic stem cell transplant with posttransplant cyclophosphamide. The receptors were gathered from a female patient between 55 and 75 years old who received an allogeneic stem cell transplant from a related donor and was CMV-positive. The graft donor may have contributed some T cells.

CDR3 protein: CASSPGGANTQYF. CDR3 coding DNA: TGTGCCAGCTCCCCCGGGGGAGCAAATACGCAGTATTTT. This chain connects TRBV25-1 to TRBJ2-3; a possible D gene is TRBD2 (6 bases). This CDR3 comprises 13 residues. Trimming removed 8 bases at V and 7 bases at J, with 16 bases between. The germline V gene encodes CDR1 MGHDK and CDR2 SYGVNS.

This clone showed up many times. This chain connects TRBV28 to TRBJ1-1, with a tentative D call TRBD1 (5 bases). Germline CDR1 is MDHEN and CDR2 is SYDVKM. Trimming left V 1 base short and J 11 bases short, with 11 bases between. The CDR3 has 12 amino acids. The CDR3 region has the DNA TGTGCCAGCAGTTTATTTCAGGACAACGCTTTCTTT. This encodes CASSLFQDNAFF. The whole variable domain, filled in from reference TRBV28 and TRBJ1-1, reads DVKVTQSSRYLVKRTGEKVFLECVQDMDHENMFWYRQDPGLGLRLIYFSYDVKMKEKGDIPEGYSVSREKKERFSLILESASTNQTSMYLCASSLFQDNAFFGQGTRLTVV.

In this sample, this clone turned up many times. The chain couples TRBV6-2 or TRBV6-3 to TRBJ2-3; 8 bases are a match to TRBD2. The CDR3 loop spans 16 amino acids. Germline CDR1 MNHEY, CDR2 SVGEGT. V shed 6 bases, J shed 4 bases, and the junction held 12 bases outside the gene matches. The CDR3 loop is CASSPGGKRGSDTQYF. The CDR3, as DNA: TGTGCCAGCAGCCCGGGAGGGAAGCGGGGGTCAGATACGCAGTATTTT.

This clone rates as medium-sized (0.01 to 0.1%). The J gene is TRBJ2-3, the V gene TRBV7-9, with TRBD2 matching 7 bases. V trimming: 5 bases; J trimming: 4 bases; junction bases outside the gene matches: 12. This CDR3 has 16 amino acids. The germline CDR1 and CDR2 sequences are SEHNR and FQNEAQ (reference sequence). The CDR3 DNA reads as TGTGCCAGCAGCCCCCCAGCGGGGATGGGGTCAGATACGCAGTATTTT. This codes for CASSPPAGMGSDTQYF.

This clone occurred many times. The gene calls are TRBV9 and TRBJ1-4; TRBD1 matches at 7 bases. Germline loops: CDR1 SGDLS, CDR2 YYNGEE. V shed 4 bases and J 1 base; nucleotides not matched to a gene: 10. This CDR3 is built from 17 residues. The CDR3 here is CASSKMGQLQTNEKLFF. Written as DNA, the CDR3 is TGTGCCAGCAGCAAGATGGGACAGCTCCAAACTAATGAAAAACTGTTTTTT.

This clone was seen ten or more times. The gene calls are TRBV12-3 or TRBV12-4 and TRBJ1-1; TRBD1 matches at 7 bases. Losses at the gene ends were 7 bases for V and 2 bases for J; bases not matched to a gene: 7. This CDR3 region has 14 residues. CDR3: CASTTTGVNTEAFF. In DNA form, the CDR3 reads TGTGCCAGCACCACAACAGGGGTCAACACTGAAGCTTTCTTT.

This clone was counted many times. The rearrangement joins TRBV28 to TRBJ1-2; 9 nucleotides align to TRBD1. CDR3 length: 15 residues. V was clipped by 1 base and J by 8 bases; unmatched bases: 8. Germline CDR1 is MDHEN and CDR2 is SYDVKM. Here the CDR3 DNA reads TGTGCCAGCAGTTTATTGGGACAGGGTGCGCGAGGCTACACCTTC. It translates to CASSLLGQGARGYTF.

This clone was counted ten times or more. The genes are TRBV24-1 and TRBJ2-6; D call uncertain. Trimming took 2 bases from V and 0 from J, leaving 13 bases between them. Germline loops: CDR1 KGHDR, CDR2 SFDVKD. There are 18 residues in the CDR3. CDR3 sequence (DNA): TGTGCCACCAGTGATTACCCGCAGGCCCACTCTGGGGCCAACGTCCTGACTTTC. This gives the protein CATSDYPQAHSGANVLTF.

This clone was observed at least ten times. The chain employs TRBV15 and TRBJ2-1; possibly TRBD1 or TRBD2 for D (5 bases each). This CDR3 spans 16 amino acids. Per the germline V gene, CDR1 is LNHNV and CDR2 is YYDKDF (reference sequence). Trimming removed 1 base at V and 6 bases at J, with 16 bases between. CDR3 residues: CATSRGLRGRGNEQFF. The CDR3 DNA is TGTGCCACCAGCAGAGGTTTGAGGGGAAGAGGCAATGAGCAGTTCTTC.

This clone occurred many times. The CDR3 loop is CASSLTQTEAFF. CDR3 DNA: TGTGCCAGCAGTTTAACGCAGACTGAAGCTTTCTTT. The rearrangement joins TRBV28 to TRBJ1-1, with D unresolved. CDR1 and CDR2 (germline): MDHEN, SYDVKM. V lost 2 bases and J 5 bases, leaving 6 bases between the germline ends. The length of the CDR3 is 12 residues.

In its sample, this clone was seen many times. This sequence joins TRBV28 and TRBJ1-5; 8 nucleotides line up with TRBD1. J gave up 5 bases and V 7 bases, and 10 bases lay outside the gene matches. CDR3 length: 15 amino acids. The germline V gene has CDR1 MDHEN and CDR2 SYDVKM. CDR3 amino acids: CASIRPTGAHQPQHF. The DNA for the CDR3 is TGTGCCAGCATCCGTCCGACAGGGGCCCATCAGCCCCAGCATTTT.

The rearrangement links TRBV11-2 to TRBJ2-7; 12 bases line up with TRBD1. Trimming removed 5 bases from V and 3 bases from J; junction bases left unmatched: 8. The CDR3 totals 16 residues. Germline V gives CDR1 SGHAT, CDR2 FQNNGV. CDR3 sequence reads: CASSLSGTGGIYEQYF. CDR3 DNA: TGTGCCAGCAGCCTCTCCGGGACAGGGGGCATCTACGAGCAGTACTTC.

J is TRBJ2-3 and V is TRBV9; D perhaps matches TRBD1 (5 bases). There are 15 residues in the CDR3. V lost 0 bases and J 7 bases, leaving 15 bases between the germline ends. From germline, CDR1 is SGDLS and CDR2 YYNGEE. CDR3 coding DNA: TGTGCCAGCAGCGTAGACTGGGGCGAAGGGTATACGCAGTATTTT. Translation gives CASSVDWGEGYTQYF.

This clone was picked up many times. The J gene is TRBJ1-2, the V gene TRBV19; D is unresolved. Trimming took off 0 bases at V and 5 bases at J, with 13 bases between the two ends. The CDR3 has 15 residues. Germline CDR1 reads LNHDA; CDR2 reads SQIVND (reference sequence). CDR3 in amino acids: CASSIDPRTVYGYTF. The CDR3 DNA reads as TGTGCCAGTAGTATAGACCCCCGGACTGTGTATGGCTACACCTTC. Combining the CDR3 with reference TRBV19 and TRBJ1-2 gives the whole variable domain DGGITQSPKYLFRKEGQNVTLSCEQNLNHDAMYWYRQDPGQGLRLIYYSQIVNDFQKGDIAEGYSVSREKKESFPLTVTSAQKNPTAFYLCASSIDPRTVYGYTFGSGTRLTVV.

The sample holds many counts of this clone. CDR3 in amino acids: CATSTDRAPVGTEAFF. The CDR3, as DNA: TGTGCCACCAGCACAGACAGGGCACCCGTGGGCACTGAAGCTTTCTTT. The V gene is TRBV15, the J gene TRBJ1-1; 7 bases match TRBD1. Germline lookup yields CDR1 LNHNV and CDR2 YYDKDF (reference sequence). The CDR3 extends over 16 amino acids. The junction had 12 bases not matched to a gene; V was cut back by 4 bases and J by 4 bases. Full variable domain (rest looked up from reference TRBV15 and TRBJ1-1): DAMVIQNPRYQVTQFGKPVTLSCSQTLNHNVMYWYQQKSSQAPKLLFHYYDKDFNNEADTPDNFQSRRPNTSFCFLDIRSPGLGDTAMYLCATSTDRAPVGTEAFFGQGTRLTVV.

The table lists this clone with many counts. The chain joins TRBV5-1 to TRBJ2-1; the D is unclear. Germline V gene sequence: CDR1 SGHRS, CDR2 YFSETQ. Between the trimmed V and J ends, which lost 4 bases and 8 bases, there was a span of 10 bases. This CDR3 is 12 amino acids long. The chain's CDR3 is CASSPRSDEQFF. DNA for the CDR3: TGCGCCAGCAGCCCTAGGAGCGATGAGCAGTTCTTC. Filled out from reference TRBV5-1 and TRBJ2-1, the complete variable domain reads KAGVTQTPRYLIKTRGQQVTLSCSPISGHRSVSWYQQTPGQGLQFLFEYFSETQRNKGNFPGRFSGRQFSNSRSEMNVSTLELGDSALYLCASSPRSDEQFFGPGTRLTVL.

The sample holds many counts of this clone. The rearrangement links TRBV24-1 to TRBJ2-3; 7 nucleotides line up with TRBD2. Germline V CDR1 and CDR2: KGHDR, SFDVKD. This CDR3 is built from 17 residues. Losses at the gene ends were 4 bases for V and 2 bases for J; bases not matched to a gene: 11. The CDR3 protein is CATSEPSGRSFTDTQYF. The CDR3 DNA reads as TGTGCCACCAGTGAACCTAGCGGACGGTCCTTCACAGATACGCAGTATTTT.

The chain couples TRBV5-3 to TRBJ2-6; 9 bases agree with TRBD1. TRBV5-3 is given ORF status, its function remaining uncertain. The J segment lost 3 bases and the V segment lost 3 bases, leaving 10 bases of the junction unmatched. CDR3 length: 18 residues. This CDR3 reads CARSYINRDRDGANVLTF. The CDR3 DNA is TGTGCCAGAAGCTATATTAACCGGGACAGGGATGGGGCCAACGTCCTGACTTTC.

By frequency in the sample, this clone is large (0.1 to 1%). This rearrangement joins TRBV2 to TRBJ2-5; a possible D gene is TRBD2 (5 bases). The germline V and J ends were trimmed by 2 bases and 5 bases, with 15 bases remaining between them. Germline V gives CDR1 SNHLY, CDR2 FYNNEI. The CDR3 sequence is 15 residues long. The CDR3 reads CASSESPSRGETQYF. DNA of the CDR3: TGTGCCAGCAGTGAATCCCCCTCCCGAGGGGAGACCCAGTACTTC.

This clone showed up just a few times. This chain joins TRBV25-1 and TRBJ2-6, with 10 bases that match TRBD1. Trimming at V came to 2 bases and at J to 0 bases, leaving 7 bases not matched to a gene. CDR3 length equals 19 residues. Germline V CDR1 and CDR2: MGHDK, SYGVNS. The CDR3 is CASSESWDRGPSGANVLTF. CDR3 in DNA: TGTGCCAGCAGTGAAAGTTGGGACAGGGGCCCCTCTGGGGCCAACGTCCTGACTTTC.

At least ten counts were recorded for this clone. V usage is TRBV28 and J usage is TRBJ2-7; TRBD2 agrees at 13 bases. The CDR3 length is 14 residues. J gave up 9 bases and V 6 bases, and 8 bases lay outside the gene matches. CDR1 is MDHEN and CDR2 is SYDVKM in the germline V gene. CDR3 coding DNA: TGTGCCAGCAGCACCGGGACTAGCGGGACGGGGCAGTACTTC. Amino acid sequence: CASSTGTSGTGQYF.

By its share, this clone is medium-sized (0.01 to 0.1%). The CDR3 region has the DNA TGCGCCAGCAGCCAAGATAGTAGTATTGCTTCACCCCTCCACTTT. This codes for CASSQDSSIASPLHF. This rearrangement joins TRBV4-3 to TRBJ1-6; D ambiguous. This CDR3 contains 15 residues. Germline lookup yields CDR1 LGHNA and CDR2 YSLEER. Trimming removed 0 bases from V and 9 bases from J, with 12 bases in between.

In its sample, this clone was seen many times. The rearrangement links TRBV9 to TRBJ2-5; D perhaps matches TRBD1 (6 bases). Per germline, CDR1 SGDLS and CDR2 YYNGEE. V was clipped by 0 bases and J by 4 bases, with 7 bases between them. The CDR3 length is 13 residues. CDR3 DNA sequence: TGTGCCAGCAGCGTAGCACAGGGAGAGACCCAGTACTTC. It translates to CASSVAQGETQYF.

In this sample, this clone turned up many times. The J gene is TRBJ2-2, the V gene TRBV6-6; 11 positions agree with TRBD2. V shed 5 bases and J 2 bases; nucleotides not matched to a gene: 1. The CDR3 contains 15 residues. Germline CDR1 reads MNHNY; CDR2 reads SVGAGI (reference sequence). CDR3 protein: CASSGTSGNTGELFF. CDR3 nucleotides: TGTGCCAGCAGTGGGACTAGCGGTAACACCGGGGAGCTGTTTTTT.

This clone has more than one count but fewer than ten. V is TRBV12-3 or TRBV12-4 and J is TRBJ2-2; D is unclear. This CDR3 region has 14 residues. V was cut by 4 bases and J by 8 bases, with 14 bases left in between. CDR3 in DNA: TGTGCCAGCAGTTGGGCGCAAGCAAGAGGGGAGCTGTTTTTT. Amino acid sequence: CASSWAQARGELFF.

This clone counts as hyperexpanded. This chain connects TRBV25-1 to TRBJ1-2; D might be TRBD1 (6 bases). This CDR3 contains 12 residues. CDR1 and CDR2 (germline): MGHDK, SYGVNS. The V gene lost 5 bases and the J gene lost 6 bases, with 10 bases spanning the gap. Written as DNA, the CDR3 is TGTGCCAGCAGTCCACAGGGTCATGGCTACACCTTC. The encoded protein is CASSPQGHGYTF.

This clone was seen ten or more times. The J gene is TRBJ2-2, the V gene TRBV7-3, with unresolved D. The germline V gene has CDR1 SGHTA and CDR2 FQGTGA. V lost 2 bases to trimming and J lost 1 base, with 11 bases between them. The CDR3 runs to 16 residues. CDR3 amino acids: CASSLQPAQNTGELFF. In nucleotides, the CDR3 is TGTGCCAGCAGCTTACAACCAGCGCAGAACACCGGGGAGCTGTTTTTT. The variable domain in full, completed from reference TRBV7-3 and TRBJ2-2, reads GAGVSQTPSNKVTEKGKYVELRCDPISGHTALYWYRQSLGQGPEFLIYFQGTGAADDSGLPNDRFFAVRPEGSVSTLKIQRTERGDSAVYLCASSLQPAQNTGELFFGEGSRLTVL.